The 12 T cell receptor beta chains below were found in one sample sequenced in a study of blood T cell repertoires in COVID-19. Libraries were prepared by immunoSEQ multiplex PCR; TCRdb keeps only in-frame clonotypes and omits some of them. The sample shows about 210,000 clones, about 83% of them seen only once. Sequencing was done on a sample of peripheral blood. Every receptor here comes from a woman aged 45 to 65 with acute or convalescent COVID-19.

V is TRBV2 and J is TRBJ1-2; unclear D gene. The CDR3 extends over 15 amino acids. V lost 0 bases and J 2 bases, leaving 10 bases between the germline ends. The V gene's germline CDR1 is SNHLY and CDR2 FYNNEI. CDR3 amino acids: CASSEAGRPNYGYTF. The CDR3 region has the DNA TGTGCCAGCAGTGAAGCGGGCCGACCGAACTATGGCTACACCTTC. The full variable domain, with the rest looked up from reference TRBV2 and TRBJ1-2, is EPEVTQTPSHQVTQMGQEVILRCVPISNHLYFYWYRQILGQKVEFLVSFYNNEISEKSEIFDDQFSVERPDGSNFTLKIRSTKLEDSAMYFCASSEAGRPNYGYTFGSGTRLTVV.

The rearrangement links TRBV15 to TRBJ2-2; TRBD2 might be the D (6 bases). The V and J ends lost 3 bases and 5 bases respectively, with 16 bases between them. CDR1 and CDR2 from the germline V gene are LNHNV and YYDKDF (reference sequence). The CDR3 has 16 amino acids. CDR3 DNA: TGTGCCACCAGCAGCTACCGGGACTTCAAGACCGGGGAGCTGTTTTTT. It yields the protein CATSSYRDFKTGELFF.

The table lists this clone with a count of one. This chain uses TRBV5-5 with TRBJ2-1; D remains ambiguous. The CDR3 is made up of 14 amino acids. With 4 bases removed from V and 9 bases from J, the gap between germline ends came to 17 bases. Germline V gene lookup returns CDR1 SGHKS and CDR2 YYEKEE (reference sequence). The CDR3 protein is CASSPWASSAEQFF. The CDR3 DNA reads TGTGCCAGCAGCCCTTGGGCCTCCTCAGCTGAGCAGTTCTTC. Looking up the rest from reference TRBV5-5 and TRBJ2-1 gives the full variable domain: DAGVTQSPTHLIKTRGQQVTLRCSPISGHKSVSWYQQVLGQGPQFIFQYYEKEERGRGNFPDRFSARQFPNYSSELNVNALLLGDSALYLCASSPWASSAEQFFGPGTRLTVL.

The V gene is TRBV29-1, the J gene TRBJ2-3, with 8 nucleotides matching TRBD2. Germline assignment: CDR1 SQVTM and CDR2 ANQGSEA. This CDR3 is built from 15 residues. V lost 7 bases to trimming and J lost 2 bases; unmatched junction nucleotides: 11. The chain's CDR3 is CSAFGGGHVTDTQYF. The DNA for the CDR3 is TGCAGCGCCTTCGGCGGGGGGCACGTCACAGATACGCAGTATTTT.

A single count supports this clone. The chain combines TRBV19 with TRBJ2-7, with D perhaps matching TRBD2 (6 bases). Germline values: CDR1 LNHDA, CDR2 SQIVND (reference sequence). The CDR3 covers 15 residues. V lost 3 bases and J 3 bases, leaving 15 bases between the germline ends. The DNA of the CDR3 is TGTGCCAGTAGTATGGGCACGGGACTCCTCTACGAGCAGTACTTC. Translated, it gives CASSMGTGLLYEQYF.

This sequence joins TRBV21-1 and TRBJ2-5; the table's D call of TRBD2 was not tested on the DNA. TRBV21-1 is a listed pseudogene. This CDR3 has 16 residues. CDR3 DNA: TGTGCCAGCAGCAAAGAGGGACTAGCGGGTTTCAGGACCCAGTACTTC. Translation gives CASSKEGLAGFRTQYF.

The chain is built from TRBV28 and TRBJ2-7, with D perhaps TRBD1 (8 bases). The CDR3 runs to 15 residues. Trimming cost V 5 bases and J 1 base, with 15 bases left between them. Germline V lookup: CDR1 MDHEN, CDR2 SYDVKM. CDR3 DNA sequence: TGTGCCAGCAGTCGCGACAGGGGACTATCCTACGAGCAGTACTTC. It encodes CASSRDRGLSYEQYF.

The chain joins TRBV5-6 to TRBJ2-5; D may be TRBD1 (5 bases). Germline V lookup: CDR1 SGHDT, CDR2 YYEEEE. The CDR3 length is 15 residues. The V end lost 0 bases, the J end lost 2 bases, and 11 bases lay between the germline ends. The CDR3 region is CASSLGQGTQETQYF. The CDR3 nucleotides read TGTGCCAGCAGCTTGGGGCAGGGTACTCAAGAGACCCAGTACTTC. Complete variable domain (other parts from reference TRBV5-6 and TRBJ2-5): DAGVTQSPTHLIKTRGQQVTLRCSPKSGHDTVSWYQQALGQGPQFIFQYYEEEERQRGNFPDRFSGHQFPNYSSELNVNALLLGDSALYLCASSLGQGTQETQYFGPGTRLLVL.

The chain links TRBV10-3 to TRBJ2-7; 10 nucleotides align to TRBD2. V lost 11 bases to trimming and J lost 0 bases; unmatched junction nucleotides: 13. The CDR3 sequence is 16 residues long. The V gene's germline CDR1 is ENHRY and CDR2 SYGVKD. CDR3 sequence: CAHAASGSGNSYEQYF. In DNA, the CDR3 is TGTGCCCACGCGGCTAGCGGGAGTGGGAACTCCTACGAGCAGTACTTC.

V is TRBV24-1 and J is TRBJ2-3; TRBD2 matches at 9 bases. Germline assignment: CDR1 KGHDR and CDR2 SFDVKD. The CDR3 has 17 amino acids. Germline trimming cut 3 bases from V and 5 bases from J; bases unmatched to any gene: 11. For the CDR3, the DNA is TGTGCCACCAGTGATCCCGGACTAGCGATAGGGAGAGATACGCAGTATTTT. This gives the protein CATSDPGLAIGRDTQYF.

The rearrangement uses TRBV28 and TRBJ2-3, with 9 bases that match TRBD2. Trimming cost V 6 bases and J 2 bases; bases outside gene matches: 6. Germline assignment: CDR1 MDHEN and CDR2 SYDVKM. The CDR3 totals 15 residues. The CDR3 nucleotides are TGTGCCAGCAGCCCTGCGGGGGGGATCACAGATACGCAGTATTTT. This sequence encodes CASSPAGGITDTQYF. Supplemented by reference TRBV28 and TRBJ2-3, the full variable domain reads DVKVTQSSRYLVKRTGEKVFLECVQDMDHENMFWYRQDPGLGLRLIYFSYDVKMKEKGDIPEGYSVSREKKERFSLILESASTNQTSMYLCASSPAGGITDTQYFGPGTRLTVL.

The chain has TRBV6-5 and TRBJ2-5; no clear D. Germline CDR1 MNHEY, CDR2 SVGAGI. CDR3 size: 15 residues. The germline V and J ends were trimmed by 5 bases and 4 bases, with 17 bases remaining between them. CDR3 nucleotide sequence: TGTGCCAGCAGTCGGGTCGCTGGAGCCGGAGAGACCCAGTACTTC. Protein sequence: CASSRVAGAGETQYF.